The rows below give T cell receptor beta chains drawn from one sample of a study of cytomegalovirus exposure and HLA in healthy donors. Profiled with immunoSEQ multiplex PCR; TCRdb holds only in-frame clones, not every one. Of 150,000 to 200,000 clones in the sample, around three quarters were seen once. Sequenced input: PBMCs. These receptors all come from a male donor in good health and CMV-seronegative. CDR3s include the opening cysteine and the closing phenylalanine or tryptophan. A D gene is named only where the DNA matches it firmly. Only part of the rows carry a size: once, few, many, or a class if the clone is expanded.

CDR3 protein: CAWSMSLGYTF
CDR3 DNA: TGTGCCTGGTCTATGTCCCTTGGCTACACCTTC
D gene: NA
J gene: TRBJ1-2
clone size: NA
V gene: TRBV30

CDR3 protein: CASSFGTGGYGYTF
CDR3 DNA: TGTGCCAGCAGCTTTGGGACAGGGGGTTATGGCTACACCTTC
D gene: TRBD1
J gene: TRBJ1-2
clone size: NA
V gene: TRBV11-2

CDR3 protein: CASSSRGGYEQYF
CDR3 DNA: TGTGCCAGCAGCTCGAGGGGGGGTTACGAGCAGTACTTC
D gene: NA
J gene: TRBJ2-7
clone size: NA
V gene: TRBV5-6

CDR3 protein: CASSLSTGMGSPLRF
CDR3 DNA: TGTGCCAGCAGCTTATCGACAGGGATGGGCTCACCCCTCCGCTTT
D gene: TRBD1
J gene: TRBJ1-6
clone size: once
V gene: TRBV9

CDR3 protein: CASRRGLAGVPTSTDTQYF
CDR3 DNA: TGTGCCAGTAGGCGCGGACTAGCGGGGGTTCCCACTAGCACAGATACGCAGTATTTT
D gene: TRBD2
J gene: TRBJ2-3
clone size: NA
V gene: TRBV19

CDR3 protein: CASSHSGGQANEQFF
CDR3 DNA: TGTGCCAGCAGTCATAGCGGGGGGCAGGCTAATGAGCAGTTCTTC
D gene: TRBD2
J gene: TRBJ2-1
clone size: NA
V gene: TRBV6-4

CDR3 protein: CASSSGEGQPQHF
CDR3 DNA: TGTGCCAGCAGCTCGGGGGAAGGTCAGCCCCAGCATTTT
D gene: NA
J gene: TRBJ1-5
clone size: NA
V gene: TRBV5-4

CDR3 protein: CASTLAGLGNEQFF
CDR3 DNA: TGTGCCAGCACACTAGCGGGGCTGGGGAATGAGCAGTTCTTC
D gene: TRBD2
J gene: TRBJ2-1
clone size: NA
V gene: TRBV6-1

CDR3 protein: CASSQQGMGGYTF
CDR3 DNA: TGTGCCAGCAGCCAACAGGGAATGGGGGGCTACACCTTC
D gene: NA
J gene: TRBJ1-2
clone size: once
V gene: TRBV4-2

CDR3 protein: CASSQDSGAPYNEQFF
CDR3 DNA: TGCGCCAGCAGCCAAGATAGCGGGGCTCCCTACAATGAGCAGTTCTTC
D gene: TRBD2
J gene: TRBJ2-1
clone size: NA
V gene: TRBV4-3

CDR3 protein: CASSLNERGGFSSYNEQFF
CDR3 DNA: TGTGCCAGCAGCTTAAACGAGCGGGGGGGCTTCAGCTCCTACAATGAGCAGTTCTTC
D gene: TRBD2
J gene: TRBJ2-1
clone size: NA
V gene: TRBV7-2

CDR3 protein: CASSVFDRSTDTQYF
CDR3 DNA: TGTGCCAGCAGCGTATTTGACAGAAGCACAGATACGCAGTATTTT
D gene: NA
J gene: TRBJ2-3
clone size: NA
V gene: TRBV9